Shown below are 23 T cell receptor beta chains from a single sample sequenced in a study of tumor-infiltrating lymphocytes in localized non-small cell lung cancer. Profiling relied on immunoSEQ multiplex PCR, and the TCRdb table lists in-frame clones only, not all of them. This table holds under 8,500 clones, around two thirds found once. The sequencing sample was made of uninvolved lung tissue not adjacent to the tumor. The origin of the receptors is a human donor with non-small cell lung cancer.

This clone was detected only once. The chain has TRBV4-3 and TRBJ2-3, with 10 bases aligning to TRBD1. Trimming removed 0 bases from V and 5 bases from J; junction bases left unmatched: 11. The germline V gene encodes CDR1 LGHNA and CDR2 YSLEER. The CDR3 has 18 amino acids. CDR3 region: CASSQDVVPGQGRDTQYF. In nucleotides, the CDR3 is TGCGCCAGCAGCCAAGATGTCGTCCCGGGACAGGGGAGAGATACGCAGTATTTT.

The chain has TRBV9 and TRBJ1-1, with a possible D match to TRBD1 (5 bases). The V end lost 3 bases, the J end lost 8 bases, and 11 bases lay between the germline ends. Germline assignment: CDR1 SGDLS and CDR2 YYNGEE. This CDR3 comprises 12 residues. CDR3 sequence: CASSALDREAFF. As DNA, the CDR3 is TGTGCCAGCAGCGCCCTAGACAGAGAAGCTTTCTTT.

This clone was seen only a few times. V usage is TRBV28 and J usage is TRBJ2-1, with 11 bases matching TRBD1. The CDR3 sequence is 14 residues long. Germline V gene data show CDR1 as MDHEN and CDR2 as SYDVKM. The ends lost 5 bases at V and 10 bases at J; junction bases unmatched: 7. CDR3 DNA: TGTGCCAGCAGTCCGGGACAGGGGGGTGGAGAGCAGTTCTTC. It yields the protein CASSPGQGGGEQFF. The full variable domain, in which reference TRBV28 and TRBJ2-1 provide the parts outside the CDR3, is DVKVTQSSRYLVKRTGEKVFLECVQDMDHENMFWYRQDPGLGLRLIYFSYDVKMKEKGDIPEGYSVSREKKERFSLILESASTNQTSMYLCASSPGQGGGEQFFGPGTRLTVL.

This chain links TRBV7-2 with TRBJ2-5; 15 positions agree with TRBD2. The V gene end was trimmed by 5 bases and the J gene end by 6 bases; junction bases not matched to a gene: 7. The CDR3 runs 16 residues. Germline CDR1 and CDR2: SGHTA and FQGNSA. CDR3 in amino acids: CASSLGTSGRPQTQYF. CDR3 in DNA: TGTGCCAGCAGCCTGGGGACTAGCGGGAGGCCTCAGACCCAGTACTTC.

The chain uses TRBV27 and TRBJ2-3; 10 bases are a match to TRBD2. V was clipped by 3 bases and J by 3 bases; unmatched bases: 6. The CDR3 is 16 residues long. Germline V CDR1 and CDR2: MNHEY, SMNVEV (reference sequence). The CDR3 coding sequence is TGTGCCAGCAGTTTCCAAAGCGGGAGGGCAACAGATACGCAGTATTTT. It encodes CASSFQSGRATDTQYF.

V and J are TRBV6-6 and TRBJ2-3; TRBD2 aligns across 7 bases. With 6 bases clipped from V and 5 bases from J, the junction kept 8 bases outside the gene matches. Germline V gene lookup returns CDR1 MNHNY and CDR2 SVGAGI (reference sequence). This CDR3 spans 14 amino acids. The CDR3 spells CASSQGGVIDTQYF. CDR3 coding DNA: TGTGCCAGCAGCCAGGGAGGGGTTATAGATACGCAGTATTTT.

The gene calls are TRBV18 and TRBJ1-2, with D hard to call. The ends were cut back, 2 bases at V and 1 base at J, with 8 bases in the middle. Germline CDR1 is KGHSH and CDR2 is LQKENI. This CDR3 region has 14 residues. The CDR3 spells CASSPRRDNYGYTF. Here the CDR3 DNA reads TGTGCCAGCTCACCAAGGAGGGATAACTATGGCTACACCTTC.

The chain links TRBV7-6 to TRBJ1-1; D ambiguous. The V gene lost 1 base and the J gene lost 1 base, with 7 bases spanning the gap. This CDR3 has 14 amino acids. Germline assignment: CDR1 SGHVS and CDR2 FNYEAQ. The CDR3 spells CASSLGGENTEAFF. Written as DNA, the CDR3 is TGTGCCAGCAGCTTAGGCGGGGAGAACACTGAAGCTTTCTTT.

The rearrangement links TRBV7-2 to TRBJ2-3; D remains unclear. Germline V gene sequence: CDR1 SGHTA, CDR2 FQGNSA. The CDR3 has 12 residues. Trimming took 3 bases from V and 6 from J, leaving 7 bases between them. The CDR3 DNA reads TGTGCCAGCAGCTTGTCGGAGGATACGCAGTATTTT. Its translation: CASSLSEDTQYF.

This chain uses TRBV6-4 with TRBJ1-5; D uncertain. Trimming removed 4 bases from V and 1 base from J, with 5 bases in between. The CDR3 sequence is 13 residues long. From germline, CDR1 is MRHNA and CDR2 SNTAGT. CDR3 loop: CASSADSNQPQHF. CDR3 nucleotide sequence: TGTGCCAGCAGTGCCGACAGCAATCAGCCCCAGCATTTT.

This clone has just one count. This sequence joins TRBV7-2 and TRBJ1-2; D is perhaps TRBD1 (5 bases). The CDR3 runs 11 residues. The ends were cut back, 4 bases at V and 8 bases at J, with 8 bases in the middle. Germline lookup yields CDR1 SGHTA and CDR2 FQGNSA. Here the CDR3 reads CASSSEGGYTF. CDR3 in DNA: TGTGCCAGCAGCTCGGAGGGGGGCTACACCTTC.

This chain connects TRBV7-2 to TRBJ2-1; 9 bases are a match to TRBD2. The CDR3 runs to 16 residues. V lost 1 base, J lost 4 bases, and 5 bases stayed unmatched. Per the germline V gene, CDR1 is SGHTA and CDR2 is FQGNSA. This chain's CDR3 is CASSLVETSGYNEQFF. CDR3 coding DNA: TGTGCCAGCAGCTTAGTCGAGACTAGCGGTTACAATGAGCAGTTCTTC. Full variable domain (remainder filled in from reference TRBV7-2 and TRBJ2-1): GAGVSQSPSNKVTEKGKDVELRCDPISGHTALYWYRQSLGQGLEFLIYFQGNSAPDKSGLPSDRFSAERTGGSVSTLTIQRTQQEDSAVYLCASSLVETSGYNEQFFGPGTRLTVL.

The genes are TRBV6-1 and TRBJ1-3; D is ambiguous. This CDR3 contains 14 residues. The germline V and J ends were trimmed by 4 bases and 3 bases, with 10 bases remaining between them. Germline loops: CDR1 MNHNS, CDR2 SASEGT. The CDR3 sequence: CASSASGGGNTIYF. The CDR3 nucleotides read TGTGCCAGCAGTGCCTCAGGCGGTGGAAACACCATATATTTT.

The J gene is TRBJ1-1, the V gene TRBV9, with a weak D call TRBD1 (5 bases). In germline, CDR1 is SGDLS, CDR2 YYNGEE. V lost 0 bases to trimming and J lost 1 base, with 10 bases between them. CDR3 length: 15 amino acids. CDR3 amino acids: CASSVVGGSNTEAFF. The CDR3 DNA reads as TGTGCCAGCAGCGTAGTTGGGGGGTCGAACACTGAAGCTTTCTTT.

J is TRBJ1-2 and V is TRBV7-2; D gene ambiguous. Germline assignment: CDR1 SGHTA and CDR2 FQGNSA. This CDR3 contains 15 residues. With 5 bases removed from V and 2 bases from J, the gap between germline ends came to 15 bases. CDR3 protein: CASSLFGSANYGYTF. The CDR3 region has the DNA TGTGCCAGCAGCCTCTTCGGGTCCGCCAACTATGGCTACACCTTC.

This clone turned up a few times. The chain uses TRBV28 and TRBJ1-3; TRBD1 is a possible D gene (5 bases). The CDR3 runs 16 residues. Trimming stripped 5 bases from V and 1 base from J, with 15 bases between. From germline, CDR1 is MDHEN and CDR2 SYDVKM. CDR3: CASSVNSRASGNTIYF. In DNA form, the CDR3 reads TGTGCCAGCAGTGTTAATTCCAGGGCTTCTGGAAACACCATATATTTT. The full variable domain, rest sourced from reference TRBV28 and TRBJ1-3, is DVKVTQSSRYLVKRTGEKVFLECVQDMDHENMFWYRQDPGLGLRLIYFSYDVKMKEKGDIPEGYSVSREKKERFSLILESASTNQTSMYLCASSVNSRASGNTIYFGEGSWLTVV.

J is TRBJ2-1 and V is TRBV27, with 10 bases identical to TRBD1. The J segment lost 9 bases and the V segment lost 4 bases, leaving 12 bases of the junction unmatched. This CDR3 contains 16 residues. Germline V CDR1 and CDR2: MNHEY, SMNVEV (reference sequence). The CDR3: CASSSDFPGQGTEQFF. CDR3 DNA: TGTGCCAGCAGTTCAGACTTTCCGGGACAGGGGACTGAGCAGTTCTTC.

This sequence joins TRBV7-2 and TRBJ1-1; 9 positions agree with TRBD1. The junction had 0 bases not matched to a gene; V was cut back by 3 bases and J by 4 bases. Germline CDR1 is SGHTA and CDR2 is FQGNSA. The CDR3 totals 13 residues. CDR3 nucleotide sequence: TGTGCCAGCAGCTTGGGACAGGGCACTGAAGCTTTCTTT. Encoded protein: CASSLGQGTEAFF.

The chain uses TRBV6-6 and TRBJ2-1; D is perhaps TRBD2 (5 bases). Germline V CDR1 and CDR2: MNHNY, SVGAGI (reference sequence). Trimming shortened V by 6 bases and J by 3 bases, and 12 bases separated the two germline ends. The CDR3 loop spans 14 amino acids. CDR3 loop: CASRPAAFYNEQFF. The CDR3 bases are TGTGCCAGCAGGCCAGCGGCCTTCTACAATGAGCAGTTCTTC.

As regards this clone: Other DNA sequences in the same sample also yield this CDR3. The V call is TRBV6-5, the J call TRBJ2-2; no reliable D call. The V end lost 2 bases, the J end lost 5 bases, and 3 bases lay between the germline ends. The CDR3 length is 12 residues. Germline CDR1 reads MNHEY; CDR2 reads SVGAGI. CDR3 region: CASSYRTGELFF. The CDR3 coding sequence is TGTGCCAGCAGTTACCGAACCGGGGAGCTGTTTTTT.

This clone was seen a single time. The chain has TRBV6-4 and TRBJ2-2; 7 nucleotides agree with TRBD2. Per germline, CDR1 MRHNA and CDR2 SNTAGT. This CDR3 region has 14 residues. J lost 4 bases, V lost 5 bases, and 4 bases had no gene match. The CDR3 reads CASSREGGTGELFF. The CDR3 bases are TGTGCCAGCAGTAGGGAGGGCGGCACCGGGGAGCTGTTTTTT.

The chain combines TRBV7-3 with TRBJ1-1, with a tentative D call TRBD1 (5 bases). Germline V gene sequence: CDR1 SGHTA, CDR2 FQGTGA. Trimming took 2 bases from V and 5 from J, leaving 24 bases between them. The CDR3 has 18 residues. The chain's CDR3 is CASSLYPTGVQMGTEAFF. DNA for the CDR3: TGTGCCAGCAGCTTATACCCGACGGGGGTCCAAATGGGGACTGAAGCTTTCTTT.

The genes are TRBV29-1 and TRBJ2-5; TRBD1 is a possible D gene (6 bases). Trimming removed 3 bases from V and 4 bases from J, with 9 bases in between. The length of the CDR3 is 12 residues. Germline loops: CDR1 SQVTM, CDR2 ANQGSEA. The DNA of the CDR3 is TGCAGCGTTGATAGGGGGAGAGAGACCCAGTACTTC. This gives the protein CSVDRGRETQYF. Filled out from reference TRBV29-1 and TRBJ2-5, the complete variable domain reads SAVISQKPSRDICQRGTSLTIQCQVDSQVTMMFWYRQQPGQSLTLIATANQGSEATYESGFVIDKFPISRPNLTFSTLTVSNMSPEDSSIYLCSVDRGRETQYFGPGTRLLVL.